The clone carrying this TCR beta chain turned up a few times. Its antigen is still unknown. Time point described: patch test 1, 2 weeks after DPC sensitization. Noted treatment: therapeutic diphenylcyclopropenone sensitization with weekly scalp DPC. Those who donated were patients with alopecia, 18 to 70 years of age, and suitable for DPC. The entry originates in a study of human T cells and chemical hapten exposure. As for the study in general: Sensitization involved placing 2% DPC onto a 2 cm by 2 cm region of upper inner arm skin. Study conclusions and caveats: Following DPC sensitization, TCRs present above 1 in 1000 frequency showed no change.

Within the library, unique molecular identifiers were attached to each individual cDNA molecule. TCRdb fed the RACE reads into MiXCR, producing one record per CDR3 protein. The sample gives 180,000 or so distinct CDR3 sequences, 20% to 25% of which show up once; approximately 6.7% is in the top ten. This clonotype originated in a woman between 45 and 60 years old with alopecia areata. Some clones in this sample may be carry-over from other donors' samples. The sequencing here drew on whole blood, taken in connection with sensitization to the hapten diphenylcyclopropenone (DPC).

The CDR3 loop reads CASRRDRGFTEAFF. In DNA form, the CDR3 reads TGTGCCAGCAGACGGGACAGGGGATTCACTGAAGCTTTCTTT. This rearrangement joins TRBV6-6 to TRBJ1-1; 10 bases map to TRBD1. Germline CDR1 and CDR2: MNHNY and SVGAGI (reference sequence). The CDR3 sequence is 14 residues long. The V segment lost 6 bases and the J segment 4 bases; nucleotides outside the gene matches: 5.